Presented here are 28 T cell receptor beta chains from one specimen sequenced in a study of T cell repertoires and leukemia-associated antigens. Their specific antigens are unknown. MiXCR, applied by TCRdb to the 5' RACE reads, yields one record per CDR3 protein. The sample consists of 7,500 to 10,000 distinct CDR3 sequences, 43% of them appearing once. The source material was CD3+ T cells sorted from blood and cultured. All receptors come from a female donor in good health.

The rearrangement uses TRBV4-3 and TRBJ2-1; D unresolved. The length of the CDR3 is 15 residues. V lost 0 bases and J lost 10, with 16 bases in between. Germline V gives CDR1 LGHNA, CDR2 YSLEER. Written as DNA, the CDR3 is TGCGCCAGCAGCCAAGACTATAATTCTGCGGTGGAGCAGTTCTTC. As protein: CASSQDYNSAVEQFF.

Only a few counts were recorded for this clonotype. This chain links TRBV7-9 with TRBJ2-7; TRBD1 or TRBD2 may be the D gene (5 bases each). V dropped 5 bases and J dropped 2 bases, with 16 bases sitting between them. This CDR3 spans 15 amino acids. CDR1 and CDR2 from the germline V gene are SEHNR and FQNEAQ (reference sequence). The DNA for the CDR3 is TGTGCCAGCAGCAGACCCCGAGGGGTGGCCTACGAGCAGTACTTC. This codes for CASSRPRGVAYEQYF.

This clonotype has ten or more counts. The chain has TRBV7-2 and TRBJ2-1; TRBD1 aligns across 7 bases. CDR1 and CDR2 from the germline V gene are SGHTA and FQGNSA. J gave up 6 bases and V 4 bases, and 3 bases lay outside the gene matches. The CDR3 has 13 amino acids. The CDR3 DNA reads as TGTGCCAGCAGCTCCTGGACAGGCAATGAGCAGTTCTTC. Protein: CASSSWTGNEQFF. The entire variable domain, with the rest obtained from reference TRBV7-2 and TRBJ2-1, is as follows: GAGVSQSPSNKVTEKGKDVELRCDPISGHTALYWYRQSLGQGLEFLIYFQGNSAPDKSGLPSDRFSAERTGGSVSTLTIQRTQQEDSAVYLCASSSWTGNEQFFGPGTRLTVL.

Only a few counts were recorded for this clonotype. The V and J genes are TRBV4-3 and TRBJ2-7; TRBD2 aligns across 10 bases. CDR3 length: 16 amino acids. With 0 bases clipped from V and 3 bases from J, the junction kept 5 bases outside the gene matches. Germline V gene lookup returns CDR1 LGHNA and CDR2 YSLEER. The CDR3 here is CASSQEASGSFYEQYF. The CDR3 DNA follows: TGCGCCAGCAGCCAAGAAGCTAGCGGGAGTTTCTACGAGCAGTACTTC.

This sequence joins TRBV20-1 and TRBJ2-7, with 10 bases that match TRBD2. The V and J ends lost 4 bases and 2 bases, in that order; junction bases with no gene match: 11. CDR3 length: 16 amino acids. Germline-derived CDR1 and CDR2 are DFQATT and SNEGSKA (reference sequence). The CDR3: CSATQTSGLPPYEQYF. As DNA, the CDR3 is TGCAGTGCTACCCAGACTAGCGGGCTCCCCCCCTACGAGCAGTACTTC.

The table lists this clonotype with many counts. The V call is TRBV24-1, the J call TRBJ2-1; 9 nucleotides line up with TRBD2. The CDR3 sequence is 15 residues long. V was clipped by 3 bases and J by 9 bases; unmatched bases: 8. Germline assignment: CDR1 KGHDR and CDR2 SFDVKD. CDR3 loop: CATSDGQREVGEQFF. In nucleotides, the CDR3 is TGTGCCACCAGTGATGGCCAGCGGGAGGTGGGTGAGCAGTTCTTC.

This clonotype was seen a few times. CDR3 in DNA: TGTGCCGGCTCAGGACTTAGCAATCAGCCCCAGTACTTC. The encoded protein is CAGSGLSNQPQYF. This sequence joins TRBV6-6 and TRBJ2-5; perhaps TRBD2 as D (5 bases). Trimming removed 11 bases from V and 9 bases from J, with 22 bases in between. The CDR3 is made up of 13 amino acids. Per the germline V gene, CDR1 is MNHNY and CDR2 is SVGAGI (reference sequence).

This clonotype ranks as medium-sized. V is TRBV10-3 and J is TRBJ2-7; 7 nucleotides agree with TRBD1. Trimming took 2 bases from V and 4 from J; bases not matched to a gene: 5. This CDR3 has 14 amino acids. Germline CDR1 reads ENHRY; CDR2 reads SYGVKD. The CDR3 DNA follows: TGTGCCATCAGTGAGGTCGGGACAGCATACGAGCAGTACTTC. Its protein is CAISEVGTAYEQYF.

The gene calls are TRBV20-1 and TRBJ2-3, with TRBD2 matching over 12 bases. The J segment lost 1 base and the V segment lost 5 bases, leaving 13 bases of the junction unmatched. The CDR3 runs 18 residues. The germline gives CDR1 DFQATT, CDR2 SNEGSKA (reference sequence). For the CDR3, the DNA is TGCAGTGCTTTGGGACTAGCGGGTATGACTCTGCGCACAGATACGCAGTATTTT. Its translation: CSALGLAGMTLRTDTQYF.

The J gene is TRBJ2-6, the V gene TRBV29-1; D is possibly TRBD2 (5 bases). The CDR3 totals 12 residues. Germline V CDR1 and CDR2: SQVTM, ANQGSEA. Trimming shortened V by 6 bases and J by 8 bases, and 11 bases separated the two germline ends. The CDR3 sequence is CSVPTGTNVLTF. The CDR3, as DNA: TGCAGCGTGCCAACCGGGACCAACGTCCTGACTTTC.

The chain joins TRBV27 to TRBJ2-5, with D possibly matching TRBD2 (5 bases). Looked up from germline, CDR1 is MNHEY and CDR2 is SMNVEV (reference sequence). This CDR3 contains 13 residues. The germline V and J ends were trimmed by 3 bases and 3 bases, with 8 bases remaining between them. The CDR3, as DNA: TGTGCCAGCAGTTTTATCGGGGAAGAGACCCAGTACTTC. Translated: CASSFIGEETQYF.

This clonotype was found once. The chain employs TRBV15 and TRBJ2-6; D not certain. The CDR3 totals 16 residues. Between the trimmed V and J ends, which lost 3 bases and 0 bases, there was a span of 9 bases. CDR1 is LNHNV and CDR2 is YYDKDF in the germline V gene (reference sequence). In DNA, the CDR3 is TGTGCCACCAGCAGTCCTCCGCGCTCTGGGGCCAACGTCCTGACTTTC. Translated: CATSSPPRSGANVLTF.

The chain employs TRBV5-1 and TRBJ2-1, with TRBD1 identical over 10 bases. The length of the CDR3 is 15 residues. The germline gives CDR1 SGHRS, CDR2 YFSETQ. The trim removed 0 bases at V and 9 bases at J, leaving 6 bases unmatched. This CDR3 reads CASSLGKTGGSEQFF. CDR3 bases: TGCGCCAGCAGCTTGGGGAAGACAGGGGGCAGTGAGCAGTTCTTC.

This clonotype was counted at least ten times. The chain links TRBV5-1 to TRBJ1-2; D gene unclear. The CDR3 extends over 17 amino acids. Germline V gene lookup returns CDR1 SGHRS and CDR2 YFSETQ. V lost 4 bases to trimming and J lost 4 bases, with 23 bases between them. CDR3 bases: TGCGCCAGCAGCATAACGTTTTTGGATCCTGAAAGCTATGGCTACACCTTC. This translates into CASSITFLDPESYGYTF.

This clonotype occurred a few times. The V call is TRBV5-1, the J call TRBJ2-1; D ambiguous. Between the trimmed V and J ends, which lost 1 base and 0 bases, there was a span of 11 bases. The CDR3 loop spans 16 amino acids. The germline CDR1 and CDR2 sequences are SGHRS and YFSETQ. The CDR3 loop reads CASSLSTASSYNEQFF. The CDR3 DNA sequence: TGCGCCAGCAGCTTGTCTACGGCCAGCTCCTACAATGAGCAGTTCTTC.

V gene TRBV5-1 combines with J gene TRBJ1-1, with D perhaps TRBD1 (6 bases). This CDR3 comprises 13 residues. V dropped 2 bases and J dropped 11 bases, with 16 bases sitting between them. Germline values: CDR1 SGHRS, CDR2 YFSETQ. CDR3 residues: CASSFGGDSVAFF. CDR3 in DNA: TGCGCCAGCAGCTTCGGGGGCGACAGTGTGGCTTTCTTT.

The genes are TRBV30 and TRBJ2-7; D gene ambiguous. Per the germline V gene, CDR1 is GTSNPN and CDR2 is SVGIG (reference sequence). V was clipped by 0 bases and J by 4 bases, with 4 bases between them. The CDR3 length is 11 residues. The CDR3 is CAWSVEYEQYF. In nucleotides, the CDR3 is TGTGCCTGGAGTGTCGAGTACGAGCAGTACTTC. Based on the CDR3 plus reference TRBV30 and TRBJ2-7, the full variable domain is SQTIHQWPATLVQPVGSPLSLECTVEGTSNPNLYWYRQAAGRGLQLLFYSVGIGQISSEVPQNLSASRPQDRQFILSSKKLLLSDSGFYLCAWSVEYEQYFGPGTRLTVT.

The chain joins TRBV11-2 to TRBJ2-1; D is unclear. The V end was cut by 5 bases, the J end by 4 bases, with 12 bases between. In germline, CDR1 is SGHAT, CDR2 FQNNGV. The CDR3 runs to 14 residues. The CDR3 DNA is TGTGCCAGCAGCACCCGACCAGTTTACAATGAGCAGTTCTTC. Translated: CASSTRPVYNEQFF.

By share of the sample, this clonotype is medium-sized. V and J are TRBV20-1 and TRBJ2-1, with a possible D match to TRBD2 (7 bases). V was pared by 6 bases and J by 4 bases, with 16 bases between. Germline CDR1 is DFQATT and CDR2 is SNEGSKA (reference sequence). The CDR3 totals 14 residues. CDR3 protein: CSARGERGYNEQFF. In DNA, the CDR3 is TGCAGTGCCAGGGGCGAGCGGGGTTACAATGAGCAGTTCTTC.

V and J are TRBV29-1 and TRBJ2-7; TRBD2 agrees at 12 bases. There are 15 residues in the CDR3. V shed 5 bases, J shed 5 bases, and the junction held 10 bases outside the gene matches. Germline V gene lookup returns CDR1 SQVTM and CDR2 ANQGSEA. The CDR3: CSVSHRLAGDHEQYF. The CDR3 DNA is TGCAGCGTTTCGCACCGACTAGCGGGAGATCACGAGCAGTACTTC.

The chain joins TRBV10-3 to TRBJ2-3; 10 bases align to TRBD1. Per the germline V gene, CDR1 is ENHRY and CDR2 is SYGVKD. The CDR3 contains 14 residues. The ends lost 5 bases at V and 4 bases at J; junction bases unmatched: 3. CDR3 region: CAISSGTGADTQYF. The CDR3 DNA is TGTGCCATCAGTTCCGGGACAGGGGCAGATACGCAGTATTTT.

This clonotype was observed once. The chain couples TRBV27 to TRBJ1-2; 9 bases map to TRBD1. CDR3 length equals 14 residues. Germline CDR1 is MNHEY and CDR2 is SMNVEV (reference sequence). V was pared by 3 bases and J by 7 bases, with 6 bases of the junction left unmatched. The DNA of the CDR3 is TGTGCCAGCAGTTTTGGACAGGGGTTAGGTGGCTACACCTTC. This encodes CASSFGQGLGGYTF.

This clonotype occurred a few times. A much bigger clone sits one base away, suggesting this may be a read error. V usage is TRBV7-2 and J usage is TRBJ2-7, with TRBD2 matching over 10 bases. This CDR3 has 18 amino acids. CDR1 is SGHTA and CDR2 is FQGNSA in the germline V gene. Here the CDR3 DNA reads TGTGCCGGCAGCTTCGTCGGACCAACTAGCGGGATCCTCTACGAGCAGTACTTC. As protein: CAGSFVGPTSGILYEQYF.

CDR3 amino acids: CASSLWGNVKNIQYF. CDR3 DNA: TGTGCCAGCAGCCTCTGGGGGAATGTCAAAAACATTCAGTACTTC. J is TRBJ2-4 and V is TRBV7-9, with D perhaps matching TRBD1 or TRBD2 (5 bases each). The germline V gene encodes CDR1 SEHNR and CDR2 FQNEAQ (reference sequence). V gave up 5 bases and J gave up 3 bases, with 14 bases separating them. The CDR3 has 15 amino acids.

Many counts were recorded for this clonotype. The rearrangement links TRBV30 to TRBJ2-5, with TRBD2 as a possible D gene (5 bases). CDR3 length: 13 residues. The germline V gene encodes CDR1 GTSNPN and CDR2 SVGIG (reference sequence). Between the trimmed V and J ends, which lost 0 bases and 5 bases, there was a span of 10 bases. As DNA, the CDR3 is TGTGCCTGGAGTGTATCAAGGACTGAGACCCAGTACTTC. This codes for CAWSVSRTETQYF.

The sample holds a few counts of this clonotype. The CDR3 sequence: CASSPRQGAYNSPLHF. Here the CDR3 DNA reads TGTGCCAGCAGCCCCCGACAGGGAGCCTATAATTCACCCCTCCACTTT. The chain uses TRBV7-9 and TRBJ1-6; 7 bases match TRBD1. The trim removed 5 bases at V and 2 bases at J, leaving 6 bases unmatched. The CDR3 covers 16 residues. The germline V gene has CDR1 SEHNR and CDR2 FQNEAQ (reference sequence).

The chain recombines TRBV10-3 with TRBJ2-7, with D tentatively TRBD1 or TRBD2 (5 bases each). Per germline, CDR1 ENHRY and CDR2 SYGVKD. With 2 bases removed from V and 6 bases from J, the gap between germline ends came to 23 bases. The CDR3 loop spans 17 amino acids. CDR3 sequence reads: CAISEPKQEALMCEQYF. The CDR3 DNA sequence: TGTGCCATCAGTGAGCCAAAACAGGAGGCTCTGATGTGCGAGCAGTACTTC.

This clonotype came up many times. CDR3 DNA: TGCAGTGCTCGGGCCTGGCGGGCGTTCGCCTACGAGCAGTACTTC. Its translation is CSARAWRAFAYEQYF. The chain uses TRBV20-1 and TRBJ2-7, with D perhaps matching TRBD2 (5 bases). The germline V and J ends were trimmed by 5 bases and 2 bases, with 19 bases remaining between them. Germline CDR1 DFQATT, CDR2 SNEGSKA (reference sequence). The CDR3 loop spans 15 amino acids.